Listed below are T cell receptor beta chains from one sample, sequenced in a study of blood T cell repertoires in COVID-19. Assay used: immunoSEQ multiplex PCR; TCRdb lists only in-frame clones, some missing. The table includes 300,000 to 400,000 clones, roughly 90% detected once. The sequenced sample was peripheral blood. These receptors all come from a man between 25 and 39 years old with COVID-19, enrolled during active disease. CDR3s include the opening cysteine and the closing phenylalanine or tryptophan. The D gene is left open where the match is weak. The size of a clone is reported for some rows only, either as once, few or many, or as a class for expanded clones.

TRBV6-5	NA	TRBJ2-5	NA	CASKGLLRETQYF	TGTGCCAGCAAAGGACTCCTTCGGGAGACCCAGTACTTC
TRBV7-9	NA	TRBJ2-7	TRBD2	CASSLPTSGAYEQYF	TGTGCCAGCAGCTTGCCGACTAGCGGGGCCTACGAGCAGTACTTC
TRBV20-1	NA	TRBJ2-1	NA	CSASPPTGLNNEQFF	TGCAGTGCTAGTCCCCCGACTGGACTAAACAATGAGCAGTTCTTC
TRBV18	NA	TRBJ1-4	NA	CASSPPSQGREKLFF	TGTGCCAGCTCACCACCGAGCCAGGGGCGTGAAAAACTGTTTTTT
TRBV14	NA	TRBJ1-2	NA	CASSPRPGGAGGYTF	TGTGCCAGCAGCCCCCGACCCGGGGGGGCGGGCGGCTACACCTTC
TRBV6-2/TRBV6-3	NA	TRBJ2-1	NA	CASSPWGGQVEQFF	TGTGCCAGCAGCCCCTGGGGGGGGCAAGTTGAGCAGTTCTTC
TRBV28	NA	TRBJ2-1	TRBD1	CASSSGTGINEQFF	TGTGCCAGCAGTTCCGGGACAGGGATCAATGAGCAGTTCTTC
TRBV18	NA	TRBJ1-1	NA	CASSPPTRGGEAFF	TGTGCCAGCTCACCCCCCACACGGGGGGGTGAAGCTTTCTTT
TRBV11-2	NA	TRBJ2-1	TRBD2	CASSLQAGEIPYNEQFF	TGTGCCAGCAGCTTACAAGCGGGGGAGATCCCCTACAATGAGCAGTTCTTC
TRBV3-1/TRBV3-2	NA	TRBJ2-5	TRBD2	CASSQDPSPTLAGGRQETQYF	TGTGCCAGCAGCCAAGATCCCTCTCCAACACTAGCGGGGGGCCGCCAAGAGACCCAGTACTTC
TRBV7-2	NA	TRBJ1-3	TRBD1	CASSTRTGGNTIYF	TGTGCCAGCAGCACAAGGACAGGGGGAAACACCATATATTTT
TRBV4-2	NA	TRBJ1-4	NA	CASSQGVAGVHEKLFF	TGTGCCAGCAGCCAAGGCGTAGCAGGGGTTCACGAAAAACTGTTTTTT
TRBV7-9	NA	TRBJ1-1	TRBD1	CASSLIGQDTEAFF	TGTGCCAGCAGCTTAATAGGACAGGACACTGAAGCTTTCTTT
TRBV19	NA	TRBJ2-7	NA	CASSPSRDRNSYEQYF	TGTGCCAGTAGTCCCTCCCGCGACAGGAACTCCTACGAGCAGTACTTC
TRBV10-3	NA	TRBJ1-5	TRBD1	CAISEQDRASNQPQHF	TGTGCCATCAGTGAGCAGGACAGGGCTAGCAATCAGCCCCAGCATTTT
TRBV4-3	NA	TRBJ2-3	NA	CASSQVTSRTDTQYF	TGCGCCAGCAGCCAAGTTACTAGTCGCACAGATACGCAGTATTTT
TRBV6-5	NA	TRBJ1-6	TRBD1	CASRFDRDNSPLHF	TGTGCCAGCAGATTCGACAGGGATAATTCACCCCTCCACTTT
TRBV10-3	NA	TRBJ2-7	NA	CAISAFQGGYEQYF	TGTGCCATCAGCGCCTTCCAGGGGGGCTACGAGCAGTACTTC
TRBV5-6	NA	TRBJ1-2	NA	CASSLEGLGDGYTF	TGTGCCAGCAGCTTGGAGGGGCTTGGGGATGGCTACACCTTC
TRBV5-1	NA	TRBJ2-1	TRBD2	CASSSGGTSAYRVVNEQFF	TGCGCCAGCAGCTCTGGTGGGACTAGCGCTTATAGGGTTGTTAATGAGCAGTTCTTC
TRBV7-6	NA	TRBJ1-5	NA	CASAEFSNQPQHF	TGTGCCAGCGCAGAATTTAGCAATCAGCCCCAGCATTTT
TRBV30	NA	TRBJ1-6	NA	CAWSVRTVYSPLHF	TGTGCCTGGAGTGTACGGACTGTATATTCACCCCTCCACTTT
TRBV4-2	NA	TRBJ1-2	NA	CASSPGQHNYGYTF	TGTGCCAGCAGCCCGGGACAACACAACTATGGCTACACCTTC
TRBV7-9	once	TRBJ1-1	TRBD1	CASSFGTAEAFF	TGTGCCAGCAGCTTTGGGACAGCTGAAGCTTTCTTT
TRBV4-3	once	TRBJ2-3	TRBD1	CASSQAGTGWSTDTQYF	TGCGCCAGCAGCCAGGCCGGGACAGGGTGGAGCACAGATACGCAGTATTTT
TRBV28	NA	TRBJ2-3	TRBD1	CASEGTVYTQYF	TGTGCCAGTGAAGGGACAGTCTATACGCAGTATTTT
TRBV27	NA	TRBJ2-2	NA	CASSSFIGELFF	TGTGCCAGCAGTTCATTCATCGGGGAGCTGTTTTTT
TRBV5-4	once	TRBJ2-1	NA	CASSLDGGTSYNEQFF	TGTGCCAGCAGCTTGGATGGCGGGACTTCTTACAATGAGCAGTTCTTC
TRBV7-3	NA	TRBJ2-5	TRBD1	CASSLGTGGRETQYF	TGTGCCAGCAGCTTAGGGACAGGGGGACGAGAGACCCAGTACTTC
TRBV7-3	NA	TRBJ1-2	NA	CASSSTGQGYGYTF	TGTGCCAGCAGCTCCACCGGGCAGGGCTATGGCTACACCTTC
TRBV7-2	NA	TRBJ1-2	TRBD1	CASSLGSDRVYGYTF	TGTGCCAGCAGCTTAGGCTCCGACAGGGTCTATGGCTACACCTTC
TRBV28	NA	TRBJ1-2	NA	CASQAPSSGHPFYGYTF	TGTGCCAGCCAGGCGCCCTCCTCGGGACACCCTTTCTATGGCTACACCTTC
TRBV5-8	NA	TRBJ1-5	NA	CASSSVTRQPQHF	TGTGCCAGCAGCTCGGTCACGAGGCAGCCCCAGCATTTT
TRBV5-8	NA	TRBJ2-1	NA	CASSPPVGSLYNEQFF	TGTGCCAGCAGCCCCCCAGTCGGGTCCCTATACAATGAGCAGTTCTTC
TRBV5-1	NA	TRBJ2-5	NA	CASSPTTEETQYF	TGCGCCAGCAGCCCAACCACAGAAGAGACCCAGTACTTC
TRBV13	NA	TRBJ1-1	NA	CASSNTGITEAFF	TGTGCCAGCAGCAACACAGGGATAACTGAAGCTTTCTTT
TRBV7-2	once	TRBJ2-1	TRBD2	CASSFPGGHNEQFF	TGTGCCAGCAGCTTTCCGGGAGGGCACAATGAGCAGTTCTTC
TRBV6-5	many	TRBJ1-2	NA	CASSYDRTLGYGYTF	TGTGCCAGCAGTTACGACAGAACCCTTGGCTATGGCTACACCTTC
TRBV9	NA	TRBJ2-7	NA	CASSVGGSYEQYF	TGTGCCAGCAGCGTCGGGGGATCCTACGAGCAGTACTTC
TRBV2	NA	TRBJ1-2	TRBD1	CASSGRLEPGQGGVGYTF	TGTGCCAGCAGTGGGCGCCTTGAACCTGGACAGGGAGGAGTGGGCTACACCTTC
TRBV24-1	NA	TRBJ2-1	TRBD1	CATSGGDRRSGQFF	TGTGCCACCAGTGGAGGGGACAGGCGATCCGGGCAGTTCTTC
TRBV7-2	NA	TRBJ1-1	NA	CASSKTATEAFF	TGTGCCAGCAGCAAGACAGCGACTGAAGCTTTCTTT
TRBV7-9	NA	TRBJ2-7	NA	CASSLHNLKDGRVYEQYF	TGTGCCAGCAGCTTACACAACCTAAAAGACGGCAGGGTCTACGAGCAGTACTTC
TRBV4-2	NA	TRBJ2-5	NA	CASSQDGQQTQYF	TGTGCCAGCAGCCAAGATGGGCAGCAGACCCAGTACTTC
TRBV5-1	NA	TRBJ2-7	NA	CASSFDTYEQYF	TGCGCCAGCAGCTTTGACACGTACGAGCAGTACTTC
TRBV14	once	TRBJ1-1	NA	CASSQGWAGRTEAFF	TGTGCCAGCAGCCAAGGATGGGCAGGGAGGACTGAAGCTTTCTTT